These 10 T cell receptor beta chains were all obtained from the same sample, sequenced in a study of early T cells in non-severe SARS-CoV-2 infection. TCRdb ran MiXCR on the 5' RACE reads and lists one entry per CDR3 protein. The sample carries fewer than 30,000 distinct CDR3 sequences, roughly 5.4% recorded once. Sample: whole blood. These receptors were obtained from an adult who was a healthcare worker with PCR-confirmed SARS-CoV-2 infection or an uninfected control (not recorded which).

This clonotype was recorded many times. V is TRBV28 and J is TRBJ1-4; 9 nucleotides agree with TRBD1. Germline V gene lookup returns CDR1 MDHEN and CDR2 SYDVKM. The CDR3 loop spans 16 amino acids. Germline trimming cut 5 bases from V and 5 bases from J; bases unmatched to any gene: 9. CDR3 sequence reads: CASSLDRGTGNEKLFF. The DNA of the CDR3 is TGTGCCAGCAGTCTGGACAGGGGAACGGGGAATGAAAAACTGTTTTTT.

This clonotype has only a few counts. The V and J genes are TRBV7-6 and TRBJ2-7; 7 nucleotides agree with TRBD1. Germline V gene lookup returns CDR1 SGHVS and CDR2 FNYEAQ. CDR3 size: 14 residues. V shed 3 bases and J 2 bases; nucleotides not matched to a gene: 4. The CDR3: CASSFGQAAYEQYF. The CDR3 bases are TGTGCCAGCAGCTTCGGACAGGCAGCCTACGAGCAGTACTTC.

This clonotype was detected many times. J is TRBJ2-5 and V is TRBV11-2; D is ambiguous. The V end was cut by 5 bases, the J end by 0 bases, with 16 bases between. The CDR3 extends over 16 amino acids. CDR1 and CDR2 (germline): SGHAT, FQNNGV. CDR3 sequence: CASSPRGARNQETQYF. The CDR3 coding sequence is TGTGCCAGCAGCCCCCGTGGAGCGCGGAACCAAGAGACCCAGTACTTC.

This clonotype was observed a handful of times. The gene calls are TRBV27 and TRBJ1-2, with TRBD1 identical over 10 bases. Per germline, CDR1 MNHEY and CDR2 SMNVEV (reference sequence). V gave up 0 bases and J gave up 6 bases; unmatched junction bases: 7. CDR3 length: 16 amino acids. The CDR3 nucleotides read TGTGCCAGCAGTTTATCCCCGACAGGGGGCGCTCATGGCTACACCTTC. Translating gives CASSLSPTGGAHGYTF.

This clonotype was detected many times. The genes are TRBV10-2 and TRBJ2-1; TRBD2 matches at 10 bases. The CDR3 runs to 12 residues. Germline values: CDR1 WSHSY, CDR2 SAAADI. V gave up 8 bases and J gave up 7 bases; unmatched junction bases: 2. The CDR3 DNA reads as TGCGCCAGCGGGGGACTAGCGAATGAGCAGTTCTTC. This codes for CASGGLANEQFF.

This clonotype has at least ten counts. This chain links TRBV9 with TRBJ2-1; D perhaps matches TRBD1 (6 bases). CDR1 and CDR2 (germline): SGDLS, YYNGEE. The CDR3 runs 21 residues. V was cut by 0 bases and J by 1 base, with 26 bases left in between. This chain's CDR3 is CASSVEPIRGPTVFSYNEQFF. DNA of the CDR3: TGTGCCAGCAGCGTAGAGCCCATCAGGGGTCCCACCGTTTTTTCCTACAATGAGCAGTTCTTC.

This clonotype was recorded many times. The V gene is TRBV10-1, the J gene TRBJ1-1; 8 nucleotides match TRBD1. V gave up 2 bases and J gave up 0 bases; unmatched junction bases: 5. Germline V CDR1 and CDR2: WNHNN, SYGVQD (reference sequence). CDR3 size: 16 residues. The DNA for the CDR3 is TGCGCCAGCAGTGAGAGGCAGGGGGCGGTGAACACTGAAGCTTTCTTT. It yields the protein CASSERQGAVNTEAFF.

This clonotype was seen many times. In DNA form, the CDR3 reads TGTGCCAGCAGCTCAAACAGGGGAGAACAGCCCCAGCATTTT. Its translation is CASSSNRGEQPQHF. The rearrangement links TRBV5-8 to TRBJ1-5; 7 bases match TRBD1. Germline V gives CDR1 SGHTS, CDR2 YDEGEE. The CDR3 has 14 residues. J gave up 7 bases and V 3 bases, and 7 bases lay outside the gene matches.

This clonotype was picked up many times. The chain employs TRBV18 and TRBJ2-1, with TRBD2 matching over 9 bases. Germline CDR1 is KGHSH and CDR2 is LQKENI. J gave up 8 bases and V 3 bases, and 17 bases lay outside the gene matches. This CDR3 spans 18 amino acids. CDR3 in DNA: TGTGCCAGCTCACCGCAGGGCGGGAGGGAGTTGATGAAGGATGAGCAGTTCTTC. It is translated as CASSPQGGRELMKDEQFF.

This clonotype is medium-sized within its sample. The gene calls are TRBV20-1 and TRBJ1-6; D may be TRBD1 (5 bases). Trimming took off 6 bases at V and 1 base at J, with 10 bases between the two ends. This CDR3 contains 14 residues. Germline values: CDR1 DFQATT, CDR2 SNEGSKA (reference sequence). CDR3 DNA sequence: TGCAGTGCAAACAGGCTTTCCTATAATTCACCCCTCCACTTT. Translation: CSANRLSYNSPLHF.